Below are 6 T cell receptor beta chains sequenced from a single sample in a study of T-cell memory formation after mild COVID-19. TCRdb reprocessed the 5' RACE reads with MiXCR, giving one entry per CDR3 protein. Here the sample spans hundreds of thousands of distinct CDR3 sequences, approximately 16% being singletons. What was sequenced was PBMCs or a T cell subset sorted from them (not recorded which). These receptor sequences come from a man younger than 30 who had mild COVID-19 (a few samples of this study predate the infection). Cell type and time point are not known.

This clonotype showed up just a few times. The chain is built from TRBV4-3 and TRBJ2-3; 9 bases fit TRBD2. The CDR3 runs to 16 residues. The germline V gene encodes CDR1 LGHNA and CDR2 YSLEER. V gave up 5 bases and J gave up 3 bases; unmatched junction bases: 9. The CDR3 protein is CASSRIGGGATDTQYF. Here the CDR3 DNA reads TGCGCCAGCAGCAGGATAGGCGGGGGGGCAACAGATACGCAGTATTTT.

The chain employs TRBV4-3 and TRBJ2-1; D is uncertain. The CDR3 runs 15 residues. Germline V gene data show CDR1 as LGHNA and CDR2 as YSLEER. Trimming cost V 0 bases and J 0 bases, with 6 bases left between them. In DNA, the CDR3 is TGCGCCAGCAGCCAAGATGGCTACTCCTACAATGAGCAGTTCTTC. As protein: CASSQDGYSYNEQFF.

This chain connects TRBV10-1 to TRBJ2-1; 8 bases fit TRBD2. With V trimmed by 5 bases and J by 6 bases, 3 bases remained unmatched. The CDR3 contains 13 residues. Looked up from germline, CDR1 is WNHNN and CDR2 is SYGVQD (reference sequence). CDR3 residues: CASSRGTSNEQFF. In DNA, the CDR3 is TGCGCCAGCAGTCGGGGGACTAGCAATGAGCAGTTCTTC.

The chain employs TRBV5-1 and TRBJ2-5, with 10 bases fitting TRBD2. Trimming took 0 bases from V and 4 from J; bases not matched to a gene: 6. The CDR3 has 16 residues. CDR1 is SGHRS, CDR2 YFSETQ, per germline. The CDR3 coding sequence is TGCGCCAGCAGCTTGGATAGCGGGGGGCTGGGAGAGACCCAGTACTTC. Translating it yields CASSLDSGGLGETQYF.

The chain combines TRBV4-3 with TRBJ2-3; D possibly matches TRBD1 or TRBD2 (5 bases each). CDR1 LGHNA and CDR2 YSLEER come from the germline V gene. CDR3 length equals 16 residues. V shed 4 bases and J shed 2 bases, with 16 bases lying between them. This CDR3 reads CASSPRGGPNTDTQYF. The CDR3 nucleotides read TGCGCCAGCAGCCCTCGGGGCGGGCCTAACACAGATACGCAGTATTTT.

V and J are TRBV11-3 and TRBJ2-2; perhaps TRBD2 as D (6 bases). V lost 5 bases and J lost 3, with 16 bases in between. The germline V gene encodes CDR1 SGHNT and CDR2 YENEEA. This CDR3 is 16 amino acids long. The CDR3 is CASSVGVWGDTGELFF. The CDR3 DNA reads TGTGCCAGCAGCGTAGGGGTCTGGGGGGACACCGGGGAGCTGTTTTTT.